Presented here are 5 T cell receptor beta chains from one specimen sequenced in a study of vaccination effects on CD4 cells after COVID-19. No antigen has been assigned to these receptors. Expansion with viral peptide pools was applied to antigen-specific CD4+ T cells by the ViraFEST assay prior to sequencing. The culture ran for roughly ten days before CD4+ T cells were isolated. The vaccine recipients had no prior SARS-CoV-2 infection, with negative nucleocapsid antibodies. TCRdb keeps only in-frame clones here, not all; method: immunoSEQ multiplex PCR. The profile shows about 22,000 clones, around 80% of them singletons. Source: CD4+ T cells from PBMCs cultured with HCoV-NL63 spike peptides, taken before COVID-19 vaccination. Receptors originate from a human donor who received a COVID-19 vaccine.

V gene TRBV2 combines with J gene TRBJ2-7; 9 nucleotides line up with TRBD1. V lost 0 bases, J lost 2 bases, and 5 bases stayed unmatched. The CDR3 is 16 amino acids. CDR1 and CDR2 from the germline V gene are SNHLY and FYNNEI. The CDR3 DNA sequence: TGTGCCAGCAGTGAAGCGCTAGGGACAGGGCCCTACGAGCAGTACTTC. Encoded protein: CASSEALGTGPYEQYF.

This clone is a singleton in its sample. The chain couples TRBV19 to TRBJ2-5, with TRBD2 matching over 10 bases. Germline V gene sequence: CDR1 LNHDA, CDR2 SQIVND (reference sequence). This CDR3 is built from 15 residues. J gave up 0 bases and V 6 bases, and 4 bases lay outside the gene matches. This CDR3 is CASRMTSGYQETQYF. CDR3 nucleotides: TGTGCCAGTAGGATGACTAGCGGGTACCAAGAGACCCAGTACTTC.

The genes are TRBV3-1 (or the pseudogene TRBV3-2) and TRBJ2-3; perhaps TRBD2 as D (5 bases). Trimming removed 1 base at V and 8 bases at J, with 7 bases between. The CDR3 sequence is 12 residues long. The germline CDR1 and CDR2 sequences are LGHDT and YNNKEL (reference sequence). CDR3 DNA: TGTGCCAGCAGCCAAGGAGGGCGTACGCAGTATTTT. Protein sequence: CASSQGGRTQYF.

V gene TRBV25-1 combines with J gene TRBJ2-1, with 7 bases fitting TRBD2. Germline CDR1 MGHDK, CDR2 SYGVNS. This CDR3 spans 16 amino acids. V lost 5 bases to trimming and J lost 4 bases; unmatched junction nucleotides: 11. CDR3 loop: CASSPLGGAVYNEQFF. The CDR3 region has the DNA TGTGCCAGCAGTCCCTTGGGAGGGGCCGTGTACAATGAGCAGTTCTTC.

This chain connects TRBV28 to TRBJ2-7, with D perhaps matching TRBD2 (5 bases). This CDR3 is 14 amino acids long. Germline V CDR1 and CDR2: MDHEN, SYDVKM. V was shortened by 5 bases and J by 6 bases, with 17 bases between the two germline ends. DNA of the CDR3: TGTGCCAGCAGTGTAACTAGTCCCTCTATCGAGCAGTACTTC. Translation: CASSVTSPSIEQYF.